Listed below are T cell receptor beta chains from one sample, sequenced in a study of cytomegalovirus exposure and HLA in healthy donors. Here immunoSEQ multiplex PCR was the method, and the copy in TCRdb shows in-frame clones only, minus some. The sample consists of some 180,000 clones, roughly 86% of them appearing once. The material sequenced was PBMCs. These receptors all come from a young man in good health and CMV-seropositive. The CDR3 runs from the conserved cysteine through the conserved F or W. Each record gives: J gene, V gene, clone size, D gene, CDR3 DNA, CDR3 protein. D genes are given only for firm matches. Only some rows state a clone size, as once, few, many or a class for expanded clones.

j_call: TRBJ2-1; v_call: TRBV30; clone_size: .; d_call: TRBD2; cdr3_nt: TGTGCCTGGAGTGCGGAGCGGGGGGGCCGTAATGAGCAGTTCTTC; cdr3_aa: CAWSAERGGRNEQFF
j_call: TRBJ2-7; v_call: TRBV19; clone_size: few; d_call: .; cdr3_nt: TGTGCCAGTAGTATCGCGGTTACCTCCTACGAGCAGTACTTC; cdr3_aa: CASSIAVTSYEQYF
j_call: TRBJ1-5; v_call: TRBV9; clone_size: .; d_call: TRBD1; cdr3_nt: TGTGCCAGTGGGACAGGGGGCAATCAGCCCCAGCATTTT; cdr3_aa: CASGTGGNQPQHF
j_call: TRBJ2-7; v_call: TRBV6-5; clone_size: .; d_call: TRBD1; cdr3_nt: TGTGCCAGCAGGCCACAGGGGAATAGCTACGAGCAGTACTTC; cdr3_aa: CASRPQGNSYEQYF
j_call: TRBJ2-1; v_call: TRBV2; clone_size: .; d_call: .; cdr3_nt: TGTGCCAGCAGTGAGCTCAGGAGGGAGCAGTTCTTC; cdr3_aa: CASSELRREQFF
j_call: TRBJ2-2; v_call: TRBV5-1; clone_size: .; d_call: TRBD1; cdr3_nt: TGCGCCAGCAGCACCGGGACAGGGGTAAACACCGGGGAGCTGTTTTTT; cdr3_aa: CASSTGTGVNTGELFF
j_call: TRBJ2-1; v_call: TRBV4-1; clone_size: .; d_call: .; cdr3_nt: TGCGCCAGCAGCCTTCGTTGGGGGGAAGTGGAGCAGTTCTTC; cdr3_aa: CASSLRWGEVEQFF
j_call: TRBJ2-3; v_call: TRBV25-1; clone_size: once; d_call: TRBD2; cdr3_nt: TGTGCCAGCAGTGAATATATGGTAGCGGGGAGCACAGATACGCAGTATTTT; cdr3_aa: CASSEYMVAGSTDTQYF
j_call: TRBJ2-6; v_call: TRBV5-4; clone_size: .; d_call: TRBD2; cdr3_nt: TGTGCCAGCAGCTGGACTAGCGGGGCTGGGGCCAACGTCCTGACTTTC; cdr3_aa: CASSWTSGAGANVLTF
j_call: TRBJ1-2; v_call: TRBV5-1; clone_size: .; d_call: .; cdr3_nt: TGCGCCAGCAGCTTGGAATCAGGGACCTATGGCTACACCTTC; cdr3_aa: CASSLESGTYGYTF
j_call: TRBJ1-2; v_call: TRBV2; clone_size: .; d_call: .; cdr3_nt: TGTGCCAGCAGTGAAACAGGTTTTAGCTATGGCTACACCTTC; cdr3_aa: CASSETGFSYGYTF
j_call: TRBJ2-7; v_call: TRBV13; clone_size: .; d_call: .; cdr3_nt: TGTGCCAGCAGCCCCCAGGCCCGAAACGAGCAGTACTTC; cdr3_aa: CASSPQARNEQYF
j_call: TRBJ2-7; v_call: TRBV4-1; clone_size: .; d_call: .; cdr3_nt: TGCGCCAGCAGCCAAGCCCCCCAGGGTAACTACGAGCAGTACTTC; cdr3_aa: CASSQAPQGNYEQYF
j_call: TRBJ1-5; v_call: TRBV7-5; clone_size: few; d_call: .; cdr3_nt: TGTGCCAGAAGCTTATTGGCAGGGAGTAGCAATCAGCCCCAGCATTTT; cdr3_aa: CARSLLAGSSNQPQHF
j_call: TRBJ2-7; v_call: TRBV5-8; clone_size: .; d_call: TRBD1; cdr3_nt: TGTGCCAGCAGCTCGGCGGGACAGGACTACGAGCAGTACTTC; cdr3_aa: CASSSAGQDYEQYF
j_call: TRBJ2-3; v_call: TRBV6-5; clone_size: .; d_call: TRBD2; cdr3_nt: TGTGCCAGCAGTTCGCTAGCGGGGGGCCATACAGATACGCAGTATTTT; cdr3_aa: CASSSLAGGHTDTQYF
j_call: TRBJ2-7; v_call: TRBV7-8; clone_size: .; d_call: .; cdr3_nt: TGTGCCAGCAGCTTACCCAAGTCCTACGAGCAGTACTTC; cdr3_aa: CASSLPKSYEQYF
j_call: TRBJ2-3; v_call: TRBV19; clone_size: .; d_call: TRBD2; cdr3_nt: TGTGCCAGTAAGCGCGGGGGGTTCTCAGATACGCAGTATTTT; cdr3_aa: CASKRGGFSDTQYF
j_call: TRBJ2-2; v_call: TRBV4-1; clone_size: .; d_call: .; cdr3_nt: TGCGCCAGCAGCCAAGAACACCGACAGCCCTGGTCCGGGGAGCTGTTTTTT; cdr3_aa: CASSQEHRQPWSGELFF
j_call: TRBJ2-7; v_call: TRBV14; clone_size: .; d_call: .; cdr3_nt: TGTGCCAGCAGCCTTGACGGCGAGCAGTACTTC; cdr3_aa: CASSLDGEQYF
j_call: TRBJ2-1; v_call: TRBV7-2; clone_size: .; d_call: .; cdr3_nt: TGTGCCAGCAGCTTAAATCAGGACAATGAGCAGTTCTTC; cdr3_aa: CASSLNQDNEQFF
j_call: TRBJ1-5; v_call: TRBV11-1; clone_size: .; d_call: .; cdr3_nt: TGTGCCAGCAGCTTTCAAGGGCAGCCCCAGCATTTT; cdr3_aa: CASSFQGQPQHF
j_call: TRBJ1-5; v_call: TRBV6-5; clone_size: once; d_call: .; cdr3_nt: TGTGCCAGCACGGGACGGGCTAATCAGCCCCAGCATTTT; cdr3_aa: CASTGRANQPQHF